A single sample gave rise to the 25 T cell receptor beta chains below, sequenced in a study of Graves' ophthalmopathy and Graves' hyperthyroidism. The study amplified TCR beta CDR3 regions using RNA transcripts. RT-PCR was first run with HTBI primers, then multiplex PCR in a second round. TCRdb independently ran MiXCR on the multiplex PCR reads; one entry per CDR3 protein. Seen here are around 590,000 distinct CDR3 sequences, roughly 39% observed once, and the top ten hold 4% to 5%. Input material: peripheral blood or thyroid tissue (not recorded which). The receptor set was obtained from an adult man with Graves' hyperthyroidism.

This rearrangement joins TRBV7-8 to TRBJ2-7; 7 nucleotides align to TRBD1. V dropped 5 bases and J dropped 4; count of bases not matched to a gene: 8. This CDR3 region has 14 residues. CDR1 is SGHVS, CDR2 FQNEAQ, per germline. CDR3 region: CASSPGQSFYEQYF. The DNA for the CDR3 is TGTGCCAGCAGCCCGGGACAGAGCTTTTACGAGCAGTACTTC.

This clonotype was observed many times. The chain combines TRBV19 with TRBJ1-1; perhaps TRBD1 as D (6 bases). CDR3 size: 13 residues. Germline V lookup: CDR1 LNHDA, CDR2 SQIVND (reference sequence). Trimming left V 6 bases short and J 4 bases short, with 12 bases between. DNA for the CDR3: TGTGCCAGTAGCCGAACAGGGCTCACTGAAGCTTTCTTT. Its translation: CASSRTGLTEAFF. Full variable domain (missing parts from reference TRBV19 and TRBJ1-1): DGGITQSPKYLFRKEGQNVTLSCEQNLNHDAMYWYRQDPGQGLRLIYYSQIVNDFQKGDIAEGYSVSREKKESFPLTVTSAQKNPTAFYLCASSRTGLTEAFFGQGTRLTVV.

With regard to this clonotype: The junction differs from germline at one of its ends, possibly a read error. The V gene is TRBV7-9, the J gene TRBJ1-1, with TRBD1 matching over 10 bases. Germline CDR1 and CDR2: SEHNR and FQNEAQ (reference sequence). This CDR3 comprises 16 residues. The chain's CDR3 is CASSQSPGQGSTEALF. CDR3 nucleotides: TGCGCCAGCAGCCAATCTCCGGGACAGGGGAGCACTGAAGCTCTCTTT.

This clonotype was counted between two and nine times. The gene calls are TRBV28 and TRBJ1-2; 12 bases are a match to TRBD1. There are 14 residues in the CDR3. V was clipped by 7 bases and J by 8 bases; unmatched bases: 8. Per germline, CDR1 MDHEN and CDR2 SYDVKM. In nucleotides, the CDR3 is TGTGCCAGCACCTTGGGGACAGGGGGCTTGGGCTACACCTTC. As protein: CASTLGTGGLGYTF.

This clonotype was picked up many times. This chain links TRBV19 with TRBJ2-2, with 12 bases lining up with TRBD2. The CDR3 spans 15 residues. The junction had 3 bases not matched to a gene; V was cut back by 5 bases and J by 5 bases. Germline loops: CDR1 LNHDA, CDR2 SQIVND (reference sequence). The CDR3 is CASSGTSGRTGELFF. As DNA, the CDR3 is TGTGCCAGTAGTGGAACTAGCGGGAGGACCGGGGAGCTGTTTTTT.

This clonotype was found many times. The chain uses TRBV20-1 and TRBJ2-7; no clear D. Trimming pared 3 bases from V and 7 bases from J, leaving 16 bases between. In germline, CDR1 is DFQATT, CDR2 SNEGSKA (reference sequence). The CDR3 extends over 13 amino acids. The chain's CDR3 is CSASSDTSGEQYF. The CDR3 bases are TGCAGTGCTAGTAGTGACACTTCTGGGGAGCAGTACTTC.

This clonotype turned up a few times. The gene calls are TRBV5-1 and TRBJ2-2, with TRBD2 as a possible D gene (5 bases). CDR3 size: 13 residues. Trimming cost V 5 bases and J 6 bases, with 11 bases left between them. The germline V gene has CDR1 SGHRS and CDR2 YFSETQ. CDR3 DNA sequence: TGCGCCAGCAGGGAGGTTGACGCCGGGGAGCTGTTTTTT. It is translated as CASREVDAGELFF.

This clonotype was observed at least ten times. The chain recombines TRBV10-3 with TRBJ1-2; 9 bases match TRBD1. This CDR3 is 16 amino acids long. The ends lost 3 bases at V and 6 bases at J; junction bases unmatched: 11. Germline-derived CDR1 and CDR2 are ENHRY and SYGVKD. CDR3 protein: CAISDPGTGRVHGYTF. The CDR3 coding sequence is TGTGCCATCAGTGATCCCGGGACAGGGCGAGTGCATGGCTACACCTTC.

The sample holds a few counts of this clonotype. The V call is TRBV2, the J call TRBJ1-1; D perhaps matches TRBD1 (5 bases). Germline V lookup: CDR1 SNHLY, CDR2 FYNNEI. Trimming took 8 bases from V and 0 from J, leaving 16 bases between them. There are 15 residues in the CDR3. CDR3 nucleotide sequence: TGTGCCAGCTCACCACCTAAGGGGATGAACACTGAAGCTTTCTTT. Translating it yields CASSPPKGMNTEAFF.

This clonotype was observed many times. The V call is TRBV20-1, the J call TRBJ2-5, with 9 bases matching TRBD1. Trimming at V came to 5 bases and at J to 5 bases, leaving 6 bases not matched to a gene. The germline V gene has CDR1 DFQATT and CDR2 SNEGSKA (reference sequence). This CDR3 spans 13 amino acids. The CDR3 sequence is CSAGGQGGETQYF. The CDR3 nucleotides read TGCAGTGCTGGGGGACAGGGTGGGGAGACCCAGTACTTC.

This clonotype was seen at least ten times. The V call is TRBV12-5, the J call TRBJ2-7; 9 bases are shared with TRBD1. Germline assignment: CDR1 LGHNT and CDR2 FRNRAP. V gave up 6 bases and J gave up 7 bases; unmatched junction bases: 7. The CDR3 is 13 residues long. The DNA for the CDR3 is TGTGCTAGTGGAACACAGGGGGCGTGGGAGCAGTACTTC. Its protein product is CASGTQGAWEQYF.

This clonotype came up many times. V and J are TRBV29-1 and TRBJ1-1; D gene ambiguous. Between the trimmed V and J ends, which lost 2 bases and 0 bases, there was a span of 7 bases. CDR3 length: 13 residues. In germline, CDR1 is SQVTM, CDR2 ANQGSEA. CDR3 residues: CSVERTLNTEAFF. The DNA of the CDR3 is TGCAGCGTTGAAAGGACCCTGAACACTGAAGCTTTCTTT. Using reference TRBV29-1 and TRBJ1-1 for the parts outside the CDR3, the full variable domain is SAVISQKPSRDICQRGTSLTIQCQVDSQVTMMFWYRQQPGQSLTLIATANQGSEATYESGFVIDKFPISRPNLTFSTLTVSNMSPEDSSIYLCSVERTLNTEAFFGQGTRLTVV.

J is TRBJ2-7 and V is TRBV7-2; 11 nucleotides align to TRBD1. This CDR3 has 16 residues. Germline V CDR1 and CDR2: SGHTA, FQGNSA. Trimming removed 4 bases from V and 3 bases from J; junction bases left unmatched: 8. The CDR3 DNA reads as TGTGCCAGCAGCTCGATCCGGGACAGGGGGGACTACGAGCAGTACTTC. It codes for CASSSIRDRGDYEQYF.

This sequence joins TRBV24-1 and TRBJ2-1; 12 nucleotides line up with TRBD2. V lost 4 bases and J lost 8; bases outside the gene matches: 5. Germline CDR1 is KGHDR and CDR2 is SFDVKD. This CDR3 has 15 residues. The CDR3 is CATSETSSGRDEQFF. The CDR3 DNA follows: TGTGCCACCAGTGAGACATCTAGCGGGAGGGATGAGCAGTTCTTC.

The gene calls are TRBV18 and TRBJ1-1; maybe TRBD1 (5 bases). Germline assignment: CDR1 KGHSH and CDR2 LQKENI. The CDR3 extends over 14 amino acids. Trimming left V 6 bases short and J 6 bases short, with 17 bases between. The CDR3 bases are TGTGCCAGCTCCCCCAAGGGGATGCTGTCTGAAGCTTTCTTT. Translation gives CASSPKGMLSEAFF.

This clonotype turned up a few times. This could be a read error, since a much larger clone is one nucleotide away. The CDR3 loop is CSGKTGPTEQYF. In DNA form, the CDR3 reads TGCAGCGGTAAGACAGGGCCGACGGAGCAGTACTTC. V is TRBV29-1 and J is TRBJ2-7, with 7 bases aligning to TRBD1. Germline CDR1 reads SQVTM; CDR2 reads ANQGSEA. The CDR3 totals 12 residues. With V trimmed by 7 bases and J by 7 bases, 10 bases remained unmatched.

This clonotype was recorded many times. The chain joins TRBV6-6 to TRBJ2-6; the D is unclear. Germline lookup yields CDR1 MNHNY and CDR2 SVGAGI (reference sequence). Between the trimmed V and J ends, which lost 7 bases and 2 bases, there was a span of 12 bases. This CDR3 is built from 15 residues. The CDR3 DNA follows: TGTGCCAGCACCCTGGAAGGGACTGGGGCCAACGTCCTGACTTTC. Its translation: CASTLEGTGANVLTF.

This clonotype was observed a few times. The chain is built from TRBV28 and TRBJ1-2; tentatively, D is TRBD1 (5 bases). CDR1 MDHEN and CDR2 SYDVKM come from the germline V gene. The ends were cut back, 8 bases at V and 4 bases at J, with 11 bases in the middle. The length of the CDR3 is 12 residues. DNA for the CDR3: TGTGCCAGCTGGGGGGTAGGCTATGGCTACACCTTC. Its protein is CASWGVGYGYTF.

As for this clonotype: A much larger clone is a single base away; this may be a read error. CDR3 DNA: TGTGCCATCACCCGGACTAGCGGGGTTCCGTCCTACGAGCAGTACTTC. It specifies CAITRTSGVPSYEQYF. The chain has TRBV10-3 and TRBJ2-7; 12 nucleotides match TRBD2. Trimming removed 7 bases from V and 1 base from J; junction bases left unmatched: 8. Germline V CDR1 and CDR2: ENHRY, SYGVKD. CDR3 length equals 16 residues.

This clonotype was recorded many times. The chain is built from TRBV6-5 and TRBJ1-2; 9 nucleotides agree with TRBD1. This CDR3 is 14 amino acids long. Germline lookup yields CDR1 MNHEY and CDR2 SVGAGI. V gave up 5 bases and J gave up 4 bases; unmatched junction bases: 5. This CDR3 is CASSPTGGTYGYTF. The DNA for the CDR3 is TGTGCCAGCAGTCCGACAGGGGGAACCTATGGCTACACCTTC.

In this sample, this clonotype turned up a few times. The chain has TRBV5-4 and TRBJ1-2; no firm D call. This CDR3 has 12 amino acids. Germline V gene data show CDR1 as SGHNT and CDR2 as YYREEE (reference sequence). Trimming pared 6 bases from V and 2 bases from J, leaving 8 bases between. The CDR3, as DNA: TGTGCCAGCATCGCACCGAACTATGGCTACACCTTC. It yields the protein CASIAPNYGYTF.

The J gene is TRBJ1-1, the V gene TRBV2; 9 bases are a match to TRBD1. The junction had 4 bases not matched to a gene; V was cut back by 7 bases and J by 1 base. The CDR3 consists of 14 residues. Germline loops: CDR1 SNHLY, CDR2 FYNNEI. In nucleotides, the CDR3 is TGTGCCAGCAAGGCGGGACAGGGGAACACTGAAGCTTTCTTT. Its protein is CASKAGQGNTEAFF.

This clonotype was detected many times. The rearrangement joins TRBV11-1 to TRBJ1-1; D unclear. Between the trimmed V and J ends, which lost 2 bases and 1 base, there was a span of 8 bases. This CDR3 spans 14 amino acids. The germline V gene has CDR1 SGHAT and CDR2 FQDESV (reference sequence). CDR3 in amino acids: CASSLTAANTEAFF. In DNA form, the CDR3 reads TGTGCCAGCAGCTTAACTGCGGCGAACACTGAAGCTTTCTTT.

Details on this clonotype: Just one base apart from a much larger clone, this may be a read error. V is TRBV5-1 and J is TRBJ2-2; no clear D. The CDR3 loop spans 15 amino acids. Trimming left V 0 bases short and J 7 bases short, with 13 bases between. Germline V gene sequence: CDR1 SGHRS, CDR2 YFSETQ. Here the CDR3 DNA reads TGCGCCAGCAGCTTGGAGTTCAGGTCCCTCGGGGAGCTGTTTTTT. Translated, it gives CASSLEFRSLGELFF.

This clonotype came up many times. The chain carries TRBV19 and TRBJ2-2; the D gene is possibly TRBD1 (6 bases). Germline-derived CDR1 and CDR2 are LNHDA and SQIVND (reference sequence). The V gene lost 7 bases and the J gene lost 0 bases, with 12 bases spanning the gap. The CDR3 extends over 15 amino acids. CDR3 DNA: TGTGCCAGTAATTCGGACAGCACGAACACCGGGGAGCTGTTTTTT. Translating gives CASNSDSTNTGELFF.